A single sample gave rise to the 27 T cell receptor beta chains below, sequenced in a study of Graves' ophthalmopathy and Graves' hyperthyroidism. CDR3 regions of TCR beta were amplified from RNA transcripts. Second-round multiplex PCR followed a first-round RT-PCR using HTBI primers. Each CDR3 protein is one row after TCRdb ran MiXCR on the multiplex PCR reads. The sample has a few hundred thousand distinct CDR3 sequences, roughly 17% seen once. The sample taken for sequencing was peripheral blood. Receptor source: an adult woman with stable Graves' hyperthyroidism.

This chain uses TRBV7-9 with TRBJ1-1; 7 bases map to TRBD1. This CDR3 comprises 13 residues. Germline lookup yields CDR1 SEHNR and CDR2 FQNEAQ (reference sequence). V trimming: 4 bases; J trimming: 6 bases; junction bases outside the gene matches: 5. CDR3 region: CASSWRQGSEAFF. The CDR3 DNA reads TGTGCCAGCAGCTGGAGACAGGGTTCTGAAGCTTTCTTT.

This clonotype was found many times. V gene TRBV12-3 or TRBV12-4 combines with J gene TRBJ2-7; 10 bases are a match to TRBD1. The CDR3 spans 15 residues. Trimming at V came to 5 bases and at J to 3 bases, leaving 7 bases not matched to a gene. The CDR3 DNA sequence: TGTGCCAGCAGTCCGGGGGACAGGGGAAGCTACGAGCAGTACTTC. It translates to CASSPGDRGSYEQYF.

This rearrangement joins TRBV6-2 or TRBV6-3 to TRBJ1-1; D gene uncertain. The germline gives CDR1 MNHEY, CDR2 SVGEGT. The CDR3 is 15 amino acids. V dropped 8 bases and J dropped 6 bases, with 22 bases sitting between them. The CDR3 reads CASHGFGLYEAEAFF. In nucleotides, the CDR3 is TGTGCCAGCCACGGATTCGGACTATACGAGGCTGAAGCTTTCTTT.

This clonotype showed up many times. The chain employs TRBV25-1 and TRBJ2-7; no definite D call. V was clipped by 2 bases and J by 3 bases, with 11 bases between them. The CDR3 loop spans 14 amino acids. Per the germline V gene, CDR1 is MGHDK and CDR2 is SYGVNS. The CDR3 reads CASSEPSRNYEQYF. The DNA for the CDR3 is TGTGCCAGCAGTGAACCCTCGAGAAACTACGAGCAGTACTTC.

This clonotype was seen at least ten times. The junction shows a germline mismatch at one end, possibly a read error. CDR3 nucleotides: TGTACCAGCAGTTCGCTAGCGGGAGTCTATCGAGAGACCCAGTACTTC. Its translation: CTSSSLAGVYRETQYF. The chain couples TRBV12-3 or TRBV12-4 to TRBJ2-5; 10 bases map to TRBD2. The CDR3 spans 16 residues.

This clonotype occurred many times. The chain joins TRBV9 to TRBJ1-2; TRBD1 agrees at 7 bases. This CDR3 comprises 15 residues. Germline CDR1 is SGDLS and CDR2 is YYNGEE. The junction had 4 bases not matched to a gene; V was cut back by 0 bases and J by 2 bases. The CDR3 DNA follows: TGTGCCAGCAGCGTAGACAGGGGCCCGAACTATGGCTACACCTTC. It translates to CASSVDRGPNYGYTF.

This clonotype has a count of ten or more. In DNA form, the CDR3 reads TGTGCCAGCAGCCGCTCAGTGACAGCTAACTATGGCTACACCTTC. It translates to CASSRSVTANYGYTF. This chain links TRBV12-3 or TRBV12-4 with TRBJ1-2, with D possibly TRBD1 on 5 matching bases. V gave up 6 bases and J gave up 0 bases, with 14 bases separating them. This CDR3 is 15 amino acids long.

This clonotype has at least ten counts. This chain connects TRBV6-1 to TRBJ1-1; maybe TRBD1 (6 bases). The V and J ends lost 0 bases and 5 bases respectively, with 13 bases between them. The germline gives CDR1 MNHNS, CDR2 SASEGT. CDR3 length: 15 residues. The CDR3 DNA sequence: TGTGCCAGCAGTGAAGCCCCAGGACAGTCGACTGAAGCTTTCTTT. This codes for CASSEAPGQSTEAFF.

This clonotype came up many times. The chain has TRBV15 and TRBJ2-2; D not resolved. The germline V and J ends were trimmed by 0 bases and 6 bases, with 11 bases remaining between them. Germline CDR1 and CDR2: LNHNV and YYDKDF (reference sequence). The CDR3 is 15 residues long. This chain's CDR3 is CATSRDLSGAGELFF. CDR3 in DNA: TGTGCCACCAGCAGAGATTTAAGTGGCGCCGGGGAGCTGTTTTTT.

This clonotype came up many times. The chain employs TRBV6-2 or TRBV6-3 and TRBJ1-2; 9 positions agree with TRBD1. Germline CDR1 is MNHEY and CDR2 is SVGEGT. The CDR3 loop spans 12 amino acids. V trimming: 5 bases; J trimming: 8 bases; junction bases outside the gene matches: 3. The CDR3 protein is CASSDRGFGYTF. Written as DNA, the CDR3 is TGTGCCAGCAGTGACAGGGGGTTCGGCTACACCTTC.

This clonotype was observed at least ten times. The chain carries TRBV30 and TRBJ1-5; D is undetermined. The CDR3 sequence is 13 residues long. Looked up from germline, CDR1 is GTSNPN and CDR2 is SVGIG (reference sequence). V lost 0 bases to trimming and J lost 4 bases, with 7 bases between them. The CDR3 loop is CAWSVRGNQPQHF. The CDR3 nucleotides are TGTGCCTGGAGTGTACGGGGTAATCAGCCCCAGCATTTT.

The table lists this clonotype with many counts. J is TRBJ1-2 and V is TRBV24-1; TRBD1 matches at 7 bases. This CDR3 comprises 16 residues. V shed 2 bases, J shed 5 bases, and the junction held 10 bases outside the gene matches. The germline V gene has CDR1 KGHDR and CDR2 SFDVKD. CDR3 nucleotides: TGTGCCACCAGTGATTCTGGGACAGCGAACCCTTATGGCTACACCTTC. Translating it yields CATSDSGTANPYGYTF.

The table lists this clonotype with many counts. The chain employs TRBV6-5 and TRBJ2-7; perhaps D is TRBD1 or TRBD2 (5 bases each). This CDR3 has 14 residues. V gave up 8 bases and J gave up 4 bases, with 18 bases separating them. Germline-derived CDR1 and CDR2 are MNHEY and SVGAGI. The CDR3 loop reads CASEQLGPKYEQYF. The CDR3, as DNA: TGTGCCAGCGAGCAACTGGGACCAAAGTACGAGCAGTACTTC.

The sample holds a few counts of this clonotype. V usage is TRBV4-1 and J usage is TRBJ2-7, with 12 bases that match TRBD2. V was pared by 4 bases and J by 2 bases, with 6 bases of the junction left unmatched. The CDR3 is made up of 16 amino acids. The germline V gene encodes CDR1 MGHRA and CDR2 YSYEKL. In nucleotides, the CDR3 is TGCGCCAGCAGCCGGTTACTAGCGGGAGGAACCTACGAGCAGTACTTC. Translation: CASSRLLAGGTYEQYF.

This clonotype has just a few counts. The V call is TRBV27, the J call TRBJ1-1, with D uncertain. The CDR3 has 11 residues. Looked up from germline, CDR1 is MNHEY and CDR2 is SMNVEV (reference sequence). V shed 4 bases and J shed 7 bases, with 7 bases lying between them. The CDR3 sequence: CASSSGREAFF. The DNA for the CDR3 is TGTGCCAGCAGTTCTGGACGTGAAGCTTTCTTT.

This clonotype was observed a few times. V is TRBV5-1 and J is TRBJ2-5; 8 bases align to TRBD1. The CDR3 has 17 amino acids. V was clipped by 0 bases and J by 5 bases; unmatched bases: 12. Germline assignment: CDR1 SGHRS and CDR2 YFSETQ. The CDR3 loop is CASSLGNYRGARETQYF. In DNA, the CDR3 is TGCGCCAGCAGCTTGGGGAATTACAGGGGGGCAAGGGAGACCCAGTACTTC.

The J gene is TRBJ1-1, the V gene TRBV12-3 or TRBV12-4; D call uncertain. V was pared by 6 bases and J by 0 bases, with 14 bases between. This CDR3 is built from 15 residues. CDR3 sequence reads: CASSSKRSMNTEAFF. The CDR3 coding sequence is TGTGCCAGCAGCTCTAAAAGAAGCATGAACACTGAAGCTTTCTTT.

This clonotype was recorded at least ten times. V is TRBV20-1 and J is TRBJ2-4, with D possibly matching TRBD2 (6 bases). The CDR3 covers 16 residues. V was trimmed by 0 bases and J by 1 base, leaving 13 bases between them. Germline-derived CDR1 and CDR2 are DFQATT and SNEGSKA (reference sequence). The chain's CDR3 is CSARDDLAWAKNIQYF. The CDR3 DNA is TGCAGTGCTAGAGATGACCTAGCGTGGGCCAAAAACATTCAGTACTTC.

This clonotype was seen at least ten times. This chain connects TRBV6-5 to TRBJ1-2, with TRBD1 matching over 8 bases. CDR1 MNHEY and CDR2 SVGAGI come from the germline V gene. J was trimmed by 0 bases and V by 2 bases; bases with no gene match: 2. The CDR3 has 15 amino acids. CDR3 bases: TGTGCCAGCAGTTACCGGGACAGGTCTAACTATGGCTACACCTTC. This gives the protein CASSYRDRSNYGYTF.

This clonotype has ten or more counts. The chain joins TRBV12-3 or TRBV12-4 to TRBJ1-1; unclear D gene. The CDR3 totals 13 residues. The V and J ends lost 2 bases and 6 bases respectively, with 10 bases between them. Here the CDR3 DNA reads TGTGCCAGCAGTTTAAACCCCCCCCCTGAAGCTTTCTTT. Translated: CASSLNPPPEAFF.

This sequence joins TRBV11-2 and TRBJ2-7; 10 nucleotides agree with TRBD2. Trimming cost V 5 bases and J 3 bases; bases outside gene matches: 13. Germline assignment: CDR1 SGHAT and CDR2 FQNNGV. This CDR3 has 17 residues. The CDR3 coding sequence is TGTGCCAGCAGCCCATATTCCTCCGGGACTAGCGACTACGAGCAGTACTTC. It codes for CASSPYSSGTSDYEQYF.

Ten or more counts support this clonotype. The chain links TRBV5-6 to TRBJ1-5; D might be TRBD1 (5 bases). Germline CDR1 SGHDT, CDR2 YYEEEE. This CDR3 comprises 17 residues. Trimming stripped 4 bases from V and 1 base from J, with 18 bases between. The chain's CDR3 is CASSLYGRGGSNQPQHF. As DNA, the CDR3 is TGTGCCAGCAGCCTCTATGGGAGGGGAGGAAGCAATCAGCCCCAGCATTTT.

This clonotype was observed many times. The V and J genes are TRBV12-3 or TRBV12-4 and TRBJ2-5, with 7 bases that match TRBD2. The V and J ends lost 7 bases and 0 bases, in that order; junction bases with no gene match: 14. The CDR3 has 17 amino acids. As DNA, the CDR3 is TGTGCCAGCAAAAGCGGGGAAGACAATAAGTACCAAGAGACCCAGTACTTC. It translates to CASKSGEDNKYQETQYF.

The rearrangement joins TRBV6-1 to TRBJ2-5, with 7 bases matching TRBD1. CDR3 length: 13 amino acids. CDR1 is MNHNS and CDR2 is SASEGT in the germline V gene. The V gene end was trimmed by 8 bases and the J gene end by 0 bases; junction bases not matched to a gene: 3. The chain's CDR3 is CASETGNQETQYF. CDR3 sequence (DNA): TGTGCCAGCGAGACAGGGAACCAAGAGACCCAGTACTTC.

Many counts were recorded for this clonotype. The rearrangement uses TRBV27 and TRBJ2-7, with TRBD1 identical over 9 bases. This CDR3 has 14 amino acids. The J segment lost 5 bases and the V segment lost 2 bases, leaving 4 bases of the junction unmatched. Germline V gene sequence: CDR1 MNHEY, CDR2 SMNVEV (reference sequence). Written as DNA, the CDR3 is TGTGCCAGCAGTTTAAACAGGGGGCCCCACGAGCAGTACTTC. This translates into CASSLNRGPHEQYF.

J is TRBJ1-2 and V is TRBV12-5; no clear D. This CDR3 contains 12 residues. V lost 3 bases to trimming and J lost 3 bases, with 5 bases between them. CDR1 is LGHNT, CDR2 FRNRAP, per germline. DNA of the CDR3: TGTGCTAGTGGTTTACCAGACTATGGCTACACCTTC. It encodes CASGLPDYGYTF.

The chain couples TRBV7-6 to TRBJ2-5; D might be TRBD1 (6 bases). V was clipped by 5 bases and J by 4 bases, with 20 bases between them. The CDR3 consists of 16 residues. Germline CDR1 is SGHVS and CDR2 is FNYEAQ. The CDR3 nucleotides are TGTGCCAGCAGCCTCAACCGGGACACCCGGGGAGAGACCCAGTACTTC. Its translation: CASSLNRDTRGETQYF.